The present entry profiles one T cell receptor beta chain with its context. Original processing methods: Researchers report that nucleated cell counts were estimated from reference gene primer amplification. This table comes from immunoSEQ multiplex PCR, and its TCRdb copy is limited to in-frame clones, with some not included. From that table come the V and J calls and clone size; the DNA was used to work out D and trimming. The sample contains around 140,000 clones, over 80% of which appear only once. The data were obtained in a study of blood T cell repertoires in COVID-19. Study information: T cells, B-cell-depleted T cells, or PBMCs supplied cDNA or gDNA.

Source material: peripheral blood. The sequence was obtained from a man in his 60s with active or convalescent COVID-19.

CDR3 in amino acids: CASTCPRQGAGTEAFF. The CDR3 nucleotides are TGCGCCAGCACCTGCCCCCGACAGGGGGCAGGCACTGAAGCTTTCTTT. The chain has TRBV10-1 and TRBJ1-1; 10 bases are a match to TRBD1. V shed 7 bases and J 4 bases; nucleotides not matched to a gene: 12. This CDR3 is 16 amino acids long. The germline V gene encodes CDR1 WNHNN and CDR2 SYGVQD (reference sequence).